One and the same sample provided the 4 T cell receptor beta chains below, sequenced in a study of T cells in Graves' hyperthyroidism and ophthalmopathy. RNA transcripts were the template for amplifying TCR beta CDR3 regions. The TCR CDR3 was amplified in a first-round RT-PCR using the HTBI primer set. Each CDR3 protein gets one entry after TCRdb re-called the multiplex PCR reads with MiXCR. The sample holds 270,000 or so distinct CDR3 sequences, about 16% seen once. The sample taken for sequencing was blood. The receptors stem from a woman between 50 and 59 years old with Graves' hyperthyroidism that later progressed to Graves' ophthalmopathy.

This clonotype has ten or more counts. The chain uses TRBV20-1 and TRBJ2-3; 8 nucleotides line up with TRBD1. Germline V gene sequence: CDR1 DFQATT, CDR2 SNEGSKA (reference sequence). This CDR3 spans 14 amino acids. V gave up 5 bases and J gave up 5 bases; unmatched junction bases: 9. The CDR3: CSAPQGARGDTQYF. CDR3 nucleotides: TGCAGTGCTCCGCAGGGGGCGCGAGGAGATACGCAGTATTTT.

V gene TRBV19 combines with J gene TRBJ2-7, with 15 bases identical to TRBD2. The CDR3 has 18 amino acids. The V gene's germline CDR1 is LNHDA and CDR2 SQIVND (reference sequence). J was trimmed by 5 bases and V by 4 bases; bases with no gene match: 12. This chain's CDR3 is CASSTGLAGGKGFNEQYF. The CDR3 DNA reads as TGTGCCAGTAGTACGGGACTAGCGGGAGGCAAAGGGTTCAACGAGCAGTACTTC.

This clonotype has a count of ten or more. J is TRBJ2-5 and V is TRBV30; 8 nucleotides align to TRBD1. Germline CDR1 is GTSNPN and CDR2 is SVGIG (reference sequence). The V gene end was trimmed by 1 base and the J gene end by 4 bases; junction bases not matched to a gene: 5. This CDR3 is built from 14 residues. Here the CDR3 reads CAWSGQGARETQYF. The DNA of the CDR3 is TGTGCCTGGAGTGGCCAGGGGGCTCGAGAGACCCAGTACTTC.

This clonotype has more than one count but fewer than ten. V and J are TRBV27 and TRBJ2-2; maybe TRBD1 (5 bases). V was pared by 4 bases and J by 4 bases, with 16 bases between. CDR1 is MNHEY, CDR2 SMNVEV, per germline (reference sequence). CDR3 length equals 16 residues. CDR3 sequence reads: CASSSDTQASTGELFF. In DNA, the CDR3 is TGTGCCAGCAGTTCGGACACCCAGGCGAGCACCGGGGAGCTGTTTTTT.